This T cell receptor beta chain was sequenced during a study of CD8 T cells in ankylosing spondylitis (dated by TCRdb to about 2017). Broadly, across the study: The study profiled T cell receptor beta repertoires in healthy donors and ankylosing spondylitis patients to find disease-linked TCR variants. The whole study cohort included some 100 healthy donors and 20 to 30 ankylosing spondylitis patients. Peripheral blood was sampled, and synovial fluid was additionally collected from ankylosing spondylitis patients.

In the case of this clonotype: The antigen it recognizes is unknown. Nothing much larger sits one base from this clone, and base qualities are not available.

Sequencing instrument: Illumina HiSeq 2500. TCR beta libraries were prepared by quantitative 5'-RACE with molecular barcodes. From the authors' description of their analysis: A new computational method based on a probabilistic model of VDJ rearrangement was used to identify disease-linked TCR variants. In TCRdb, the public reads were trimmed at Q25 with fastp and aligned with MiXCR, with productive beta chains retained. Entries that share a CDR3 protein sequence are merged under the most common genes and DNA. TCRdb, not the authors, supplied the V and J calls. The sample table records about 270,000 distinct CDR3 sequences; roughly 32% of these occur just once. Approximately 4% of the sample rests with the top ten. Study-wide conclusions, independent of this receptor: In peripheral blood, the disease-linked clones were found at relatively low frequencies and had a CD8+ phenotype. Significant enrichment of the disease-linked clones was reported in matched synovial fluid samples from ankylosing spondylitis patients. Blood from ankylosing spondylitis patients appeared to be characterized by a TCR beta motif composed of several highly homologous amino acid variants. Some motif variants were previously reported in synovial fluid and blood of reactive arthritis patients, suggesting common disease-initiation mechanisms.

Taken from the germline V gene, the CDR1 and CDR2 loops are SGHVS and FNYEAQ. From the cysteine through the phenylalanine, the CDR3 covers 12 amino acids. CDR3 DNA is the only sequence kept; it has 36 bases, read in frame from the first base. The junction shows trimming of 5 bases on V and 6 bases on J, plus 10 bases between the germline ends. The V gene is TRBV7-6 and the J gene is TRBJ1-1; no D gene call is confident. The clonotype comes from a male donor with ankylosing spondylitis or in good health (not recorded which). The material sequenced was blood, either unsorted or a sorted T cell fraction (not recorded which). The CDR3 reads CASSLIASEAFF. The DNA is as follows: TGTGCCAGCAGCCTGATAGCGTCTGAAGCTTTCTTT.